This TCR beta chain originates from a study of T cell changes during pregnancy in multiple sclerosis. This clone has more than one count but fewer than ten. Germline CDR1 reads SEHNR; CDR2 reads FQNEAQ (reference sequence). The V and J ends lost 5 bases and 7 bases respectively, with 8 bases between them. The CDR3 totals 12 residues. The method was immunoSEQ multiplex PCR; TCRdb's version includes in-frame clones alone and lacks a portion of them. The sample includes 40,000 to 50,000 clones, 90% of them seen just once. The TCR originated in a female donor with multiple sclerosis, enrolled in a pregnancy study. This specimen was CD4+ T cells from peripheral blood mononuclear cells, taken before pregnancy. The gene calls are TRBV7-9 and TRBJ1-4; unclear D gene. The CDR3 DNA sequence: TGTGCCAGCAGCCCTAGAGTTGAAAAACTGTTTTTT. It yields the protein CASSPRVEKLFF.